These 26 T cell receptor beta chains share one sample of origin, sequenced in a study of blood T cells in healthy people across ages. The authors ran a second PCR of about 6 to 11 cycles using a sample-barcoded 5' primer and a J-beta primer mix. TCRdb used MiXCR to reprocess the 5' RACE reads, holding one entry per CDR3 protein. This sample has approximately 850,000 distinct CDR3 sequences, with around 45% found just once. Sequencing was done on a sample of blood. These TCRs come from a man between 60 and 75 years old in good health.

The chain carries TRBV30 and TRBJ1-1; 9 nucleotides agree with TRBD1. CDR3 length: 11 amino acids. V shed 3 bases, J shed 8 bases, and the junction held 1 base outside the gene matches. Germline CDR1 GTSNPN, CDR2 SVGIG (reference sequence). CDR3 sequence: CAWRGQGEAFF. The CDR3 nucleotides read TGTGCCTGGAGAGGACAGGGGGAAGCTTTCTTT.

The genes are TRBV6-2 or TRBV6-3 and TRBJ2-7; tentative D call: TRBD2 (5 bases). With 8 bases removed from V and 3 bases from J, the gap between germline ends came to 11 bases. CDR3 length: 12 amino acids. Germline CDR1 and CDR2: MNHEY and SVGEGT. CDR3 amino acids: CASEGSSYEQYF. The DNA for the CDR3 is TGTGCCAGCGAGGGCAGTAGCTACGAGCAGTACTTC.

The CDR3 sequence is CASSASGTNGDTQYF. The CDR3 DNA reads TGTGCCAGCAGTGCATCCGGGACTAATGGAGATACGCAGTATTTT. The J gene is TRBJ2-3, the V gene TRBV12-3 or TRBV12-4; 7 nucleotides align to TRBD2. The CDR3 is 15 residues long. Trimming took 5 bases from V and 5 from J; bases not matched to a gene: 10.

This clonotype turned up a few times. The CDR3 nucleotides read TGCAGCGTTCGTCCCGGGACAGGGAATAAGCGGGAAAAACTGTTTTTT. This sequence encodes CSVRPGTGNKREKLFF. J is TRBJ1-4 and V is TRBV29-1, with TRBD1 matching over 9 bases. The CDR3 is 16 residues long. Germline lookup yields CDR1 SQVTM and CDR2 ANQGSEA. J gave up 8 bases and V 5 bases, and 15 bases lay outside the gene matches.

This clonotype was seen only a few times. The DNA of the CDR3 is TGCGCCAGCAGCCAAGAAGGGGTAAACACAGATACGCAGTATTTT. Protein product: CASSQEGVNTDTQYF. The J gene is TRBJ2-3, the V gene TRBV4-3; a possible D gene is TRBD1 (5 bases). V lost 0 bases, J lost 2 bases, and 9 bases lay in between. The CDR3 extends over 15 amino acids. Germline loops: CDR1 LGHNA, CDR2 YSLEER.

This clonotype was seen only a few times. The J gene is TRBJ2-7, the V gene TRBV6-6; perhaps TRBD1 as D (7 bases). The CDR3 is 11 amino acids. The germline V gene encodes CDR1 MNHNY and CDR2 SVGAGI (reference sequence). With 8 bases removed from V and 8 bases from J, the gap between germline ends came to 13 bases. The CDR3 spells CASSPGGKQYF. In DNA, the CDR3 is TGTGCCAGCTCGCCAGGGGGGAAGCAGTACTTC.

This clonotype came up a few times. The rearrangement joins TRBV6-2 or TRBV6-3 to TRBJ2-4; D possibly corresponds to TRBD1 (5 bases). The J call is in doubt because the DNA end fits TRBJ2-7 better. The V gene's germline CDR1 is MNHEY and CDR2 SVGEGT. The CDR3 totals 13 residues. The chain's CDR3 is CATTDTAYYEQYF. CDR3 in DNA: TGTGCCACCACGGACACCGCCTACTACGAGCAGTACTTC.

The chain combines TRBV5-5 with TRBJ1-2; D is uncertain. The CDR3 has 15 amino acids. V was trimmed by 3 bases and J by 4 bases, leaving 16 bases between them. Germline V lookup: CDR1 SGHKS, CDR2 YYEKEE (reference sequence). The CDR3 reads CASSSPTNRPYGYTF. Written as DNA, the CDR3 is TGTGCCAGCAGCTCGCCCACCAATCGCCCCTATGGCTACACCTTC. Looking up the rest from reference TRBV5-5 and TRBJ1-2 gives the full variable domain: DAGVTQSPTHLIKTRGQQVTLRCSPISGHKSVSWYQQVLGQGPQFIFQYYEKEERGRGNFPDRFSARQFPNYSSELNVNALLLGDSALYLCASSSPTNRPYGYTFGSGTRLTVV.

This clonotype was recorded a few times. V gene TRBV20-1 combines with J gene TRBJ1-5; D is undetermined. The length of the CDR3 is 13 residues. The ends were cut back, 3 bases at V and 3 bases at J, with 9 bases in the middle. CDR1 and CDR2 from the germline V gene are DFQATT and SNEGSKA (reference sequence). The chain's CDR3 is CSASYGFNQPQHF. The CDR3 DNA is TGCAGTGCTAGTTATGGGTTCAATCAGCCCCAGCATTTT.

The V and J genes are TRBV4-1 and TRBJ2-3; 7 positions agree with TRBD1. CDR3 length equals 16 residues. With V trimmed by 4 bases and J by 0 bases, 7 bases remained unmatched. Germline V CDR1 and CDR2: MGHRA, YSYEKL. CDR3: CASSPSGTVSTDTQYF. The CDR3, as DNA: TGCGCCAGCAGCCCTTCAGGGACAGTGAGCACAGATACGCAGTATTTT.

This clonotype occurred many times. The chain carries TRBV28 and TRBJ2-1; D not resolved. From germline, CDR1 is MDHEN and CDR2 SYDVKM. This CDR3 region has 12 residues. V lost 6 bases and J 10 bases, leaving 13 bases between the germline ends. The CDR3 nucleotides are TGTGCCAGCAGCGATAGTTCGCTGGAGCAGTTCTTC. Translation: CASSDSSLEQFF.

This clonotype has only a few counts. V usage is TRBV5-6 and J usage is TRBJ2-1; 11 nucleotides line up with TRBD2. CDR3 size: 16 residues. V trimming: 4 bases; J trimming: 4 bases; junction bases outside the gene matches: 7. The V gene's germline CDR1 is SGHDT and CDR2 YYEEEE. The CDR3 here is CASSLSLAGVYNEQFF. The CDR3 nucleotides read TGTGCCAGCAGCCTCTCACTAGCGGGGGTATACAATGAGCAGTTCTTC. Drawing the rest from reference TRBV5-6 and TRBJ2-1, the complete variable domain is DAGVTQSPTHLIKTRGQQVTLRCSPKSGHDTVSWYQQALGQGPQFIFQYYEEEERQRGNFPDRFSGHQFPNYSSELNVNALLLGDSALYLCASSLSLAGVYNEQFFGPGTRLTVL.

This clonotype was seen a handful of times. The chain recombines TRBV4-1 with TRBJ2-1; the match to TRBD1 covers 8 bases. Germline CDR1 reads MGHRA; CDR2 reads YSYEKL. This CDR3 is built from 15 residues. The junction had 2 bases not matched to a gene; V was cut back by 2 bases and J by 2 bases. The CDR3, as DNA: TGCGCCAGCAGCCAAACAGGGGGTACCTACAATGAGCAGTTCTTC. Its protein product is CASSQTGGTYNEQFF.

The chain links TRBV27 to TRBJ2-5; TRBD2 matches 7 bases. CDR3 size: 15 residues. CDR1 MNHEY and CDR2 SMNVEV come from the germline V gene (reference sequence). With V trimmed by 6 bases and J by 11 bases, 18 bases remained unmatched. CDR3 DNA sequence: TGTGCCAGCAGCGTTCTCGGGGGGATGGGGAATGAGCAGTACTTC. Translation: CASSVLGGMGNEQYF.

The gene calls are TRBV29-1 and TRBJ1-3; 7 bases map to TRBD1. With V trimmed by 5 bases and J by 0 bases, 7 bases remained unmatched. CDR3 size: 15 residues. Looked up from germline, CDR1 is SQVTM and CDR2 is ANQGSEA. The CDR3 here is CSVKPGQNSGNTIYF. CDR3 sequence (DNA): TGCAGCGTTAAACCGGGACAGAACTCTGGAAACACCATATATTTT.

The chain carries TRBV25-1 and TRBJ1-5; TRBD1 is a possible D gene (5 bases). Germline-derived CDR1 and CDR2 are MGHDK and SYGVNS. Trimming took 11 bases from V and 3 from J, leaving 14 bases between them. The CDR3 spans 13 residues. The CDR3 sequence is CAGDLQDNQPQHF. The DNA for the CDR3 is TGTGCCGGAGACTTACAGGACAATCAGCCCCAGCATTTT.

This chain links TRBV3-1 with TRBJ2-1; D call uncertain. This CDR3 is built from 13 residues. Trimming took 0 bases from V and 9 from J, leaving 9 bases between them. Germline CDR1 and CDR2: LGHDT and YNNKEL (reference sequence). The CDR3 region is CASSQEWVGEQFF. DNA for the CDR3: TGTGCCAGCAGCCAAGAGTGGGTGGGTGAGCAGTTCTTC.

V is TRBV7-9 and J is TRBJ2-5, with D tentatively TRBD2 (6 bases). V was shortened by 2 bases and J by 5 bases, with 12 bases between the two germline ends. The germline gives CDR1 SEHNR, CDR2 FQNEAQ (reference sequence). The CDR3 is 14 residues long. CDR3: CASSLRLASETQYF. The CDR3 nucleotides are TGTGCCAGCAGCTTAAGGCTAGCGTCGGAGACCCAGTACTTC.

V is TRBV19 and J is TRBJ1-4, with TRBD1 identical over 9 bases. This CDR3 region has 14 residues. Per the germline V gene, CDR1 is LNHDA and CDR2 is SQIVND (reference sequence). V lost 5 bases to trimming and J lost 4 bases; unmatched junction nucleotides: 2. The CDR3 sequence is CASSRTGVNEKLFF. CDR3 nucleotides: TGTGCCAGTAGTCGGACAGGGGTTAATGAAAAACTGTTTTTT.

V usage is TRBV5-1 and J usage is TRBJ2-3, with TRBD2 matching 8 bases. Looked up from germline, CDR1 is SGHRS and CDR2 is YFSETQ. Trimming at V came to 4 bases and at J to 1 base, leaving 11 bases not matched to a gene. The CDR3 loop spans 17 amino acids. The CDR3 coding sequence is TGCGCCAGCAGCCATCAGCCAGGACTAGCTGGCACAGATACGCAGTATTTT. Translated, it gives CASSHQPGLAGTDTQYF. Variable domain in full (rest from reference TRBV5-1 and TRBJ2-3): KAGVTQTPRYLIKTRGQQVTLSCSPISGHRSVSWYQQTPGQGLQFLFEYFSETQRNKGNFPGRFSGRQFSNSRSEMNVSTLELGDSALYLCASSHQPGLAGTDTQYFGPGTRLTVL.

This chain uses TRBV12-3 or TRBV12-4 with TRBJ2-1; D tentatively fits TRBD1 or TRBD2 (5 bases each). Trimming cost V 7 bases and J 7 bases, with 20 bases left between them. The CDR3 extends over 15 amino acids. This CDR3 reads CASNPGLTETNEQFF. The CDR3 region has the DNA TGTGCCAGCAACCCGGGGCTGACAGAAACTAATGAGCAGTTCTTC.

This clonotype occurred a few times. This rearrangement joins TRBV7-9 to TRBJ1-2; unclear D gene. This CDR3 is 17 amino acids long. Per germline, CDR1 SEHNR and CDR2 FQNEAQ (reference sequence). Trimming shortened V by 5 bases and J by 0 bases, and 19 bases separated the two germline ends. CDR3 loop: CASSPTVLKETNYGYTF. The CDR3 coding sequence is TGTGCCAGCAGCCCAACAGTCCTCAAGGAAACTAACTATGGCTACACCTTC.

This clonotype has a handful of counts. This chain joins TRBV29-1 and TRBJ1-2; 9 bases are a match to TRBD1. The V segment lost 7 bases and the J segment 10 bases; nucleotides outside the gene matches: 4. This CDR3 spans 10 amino acids. Germline V gene sequence: CDR1 SQVTM, CDR2 ANQGSEA. As DNA, the CDR3 is TGCAGCGCCGGGGACAGGGACTACACCTTC. Translated, it gives CSAGDRDYTF.

The sample holds a few counts of this clonotype. The chain links TRBV14 to TRBJ2-7, with 9 bases aligning to TRBD1. This CDR3 region has 13 residues. CDR1 is SGHDN and CDR2 is FVKESK in the germline V gene. Trimming removed 3 bases from V and 5 bases from J; junction bases left unmatched: 2. The CDR3 spells CASSHGTGNEQYF. The CDR3 nucleotides are TGTGCCAGCAGCCATGGGACAGGGAACGAGCAGTACTTC.

This clonotype has only one observation. The rearrangement links TRBV5-1 to TRBJ2-2; TRBD2 aligns across 14 bases. The CDR3 spans 18 residues. The V gene's germline CDR1 is SGHRS and CDR2 YFSETQ. V lost 0 bases and J lost 5; bases outside the gene matches: 6. CDR3 loop: CASSLAPGTSGGTGELFF. The CDR3 bases are TGCGCCAGCAGCTTGGCCCCCGGGACTAGCGGGGGTACCGGGGAGCTGTTTTTT.

The chain links TRBV27 to TRBJ2-3; the D gene is possibly TRBD1 (6 bases). Trimming shortened V by 6 bases and J by 4 bases, and 17 bases separated the two germline ends. CDR3 length equals 15 residues. Germline loops: CDR1 MNHEY, CDR2 SMNVEV (reference sequence). The CDR3 coding sequence is TGTGCCAGCAGGCGGTTGACAGGCCCCTCAGATACGCAGTATTTT. It is translated as CASRRLTGPSDTQYF.